This entry lists 29 T cell receptor beta chains sequenced from one sample in a study of blood T cells in healthy people across ages. It was with a sample-barcoded 5' primer and a J-beta primer mix that a second PCR of roughly 6 to 12 cycles was run. TCRdb analysed the 5' RACE reads with MiXCR anew, one entry per CDR3 protein. The sample contains some 1,500,000 distinct CDR3 sequences, approximately 42% of which appear only once. The sample comprised blood. The receptor source for this set is a young woman in good health.

The count of this clonotype is one. A read error may produce the germline difference seen at one junction end. V usage is TRBV27 and J usage is TRBJ2-7, with no clear D. The CDR3 contains 13 residues. The germline V gene has CDR1 MNHEY and CDR2 SMNVEV (reference sequence). CDR3 coding DNA: TGTGTCAGCAGTCACTCCACTTCCTACGAGCAGTACTTC. Its protein product is CVSSHSTSYEQYF.

The gene calls are TRBV18 and TRBJ2-5, with TRBD1 identical over 9 bases. J gave up 1 base and V 2 bases, and 5 bases lay outside the gene matches. Germline V lookup: CDR1 KGHSH, CDR2 LQKENI. The CDR3 is made up of 16 amino acids. CDR3 amino acids: CASSPFATGGQETQYF. CDR3 DNA: TGTGCCAGCTCACCATTCGCGACAGGGGGCCAAGAGACCCAGTACTTC.

This chain links TRBV20-1 with TRBJ2-1, with 7 bases identical to TRBD2. The DNA end is a closer match to TRBJ2-7, so the J assignment may be wrong. This CDR3 has 15 residues. Germline assignment: CDR1 DFQATT and CDR2 SNEGSKA (reference sequence). Written as DNA, the CDR3 is TGCAGTGCGCCGGACGGGCGGGAGTCACGTCGCGAGCAGTACTTC. Its translation: CSAPDGRESRREQYF.

This clonotype was seen more than once but under ten times. V gene TRBV11-1 combines with J gene TRBJ2-1; the match to TRBD2 covers 14 bases. With 2 bases clipped from V and 4 bases from J, the junction kept 4 bases outside the gene matches. Germline assignment: CDR1 SGHAT and CDR2 FQDESV (reference sequence). The CDR3 runs 17 residues. The chain's CDR3 is CASSLRTSGRRYNEQFF. The CDR3 region has the DNA TGTGCCAGCAGCTTAAGGACTAGCGGGAGGAGGTACAATGAGCAGTTCTTC.

This clonotype was counted only a few times. The chain couples TRBV10-3 to TRBJ2-1; TRBD1 matches 10 bases. The J segment lost 3 bases and the V segment lost 10 bases, leaving 6 bases of the junction unmatched. Germline V lookup: CDR1 ENHRY, CDR2 SYGVKD. The CDR3 totals 14 residues. In nucleotides, the CDR3 is TGTGCCACCGAGGACAGGGGGGTCTACAATGAGCAGTTCTTC. It yields the protein CATEDRGVYNEQFF.

The genes are TRBV9 and TRBJ1-6; D is uncertain. CDR1 SGDLS and CDR2 YYNGEE come from the germline V gene. The CDR3 has 15 amino acids. Trimming removed 2 bases at V and 9 bases at J, with 15 bases between. The CDR3 spells CASSVRDGSGSPLHF. In DNA, the CDR3 is TGTGCCAGCAGCGTGCGTGACGGATCGGGTTCACCCCTCCACTTT.

This clonotype turned up a few times. The chain is built from TRBV4-1 and TRBJ2-4, with D possibly called TRBD1 or TRBD2 (5 bases each). The J call could be wrong; TRBJ2-7 is a better fit for the DNA end. The CDR3 contains 17 residues. Germline-derived CDR1 and CDR2 are MGHRA and YSYEKL. CDR3 amino acids: CASSQDGSGHIMSEQYF. CDR3 bases: TGCGCCAGCAGCCAAGATGGTTCGGGGCATATTATGTCCGAGCAGTACTTC.

This clonotype was counted between two and nine times. The CDR3 region has the DNA TGTGCCAGCAGTTTAAGGCAGGGACGCGAGCAGTACTTC. This sequence encodes CASSLRQGREQYF. The chain employs TRBV27 and TRBJ2-5; perhaps D is TRBD1 or TRBD2 (5 bases each). The DNA end is a closer match to TRBJ2-7, so the J assignment may be wrong. In germline, CDR1 is MNHEY, CDR2 SMNVEV (reference sequence). This CDR3 is 13 amino acids long.

Comments on this clonotype: A junction boundary mismatches the germline segment, possibly from a read error. This chain connects TRBV4-3 to TRBJ2-4; D is perhaps TRBD2 (5 bases). The end of the DNA aligns better with TRBJ2-7, so the J call may be wrong. The CDR3 sequence is 15 residues long. Germline assignment: CDR1 LGHNA and CDR2 YSLEER. In DNA form, the CDR3 reads TGCGCCAGCGGCCAAGAGAGGGTCGGAAGCTACGAGCAGTACTTC. It encodes CASGQERVGSYEQYF.

This chain links TRBV12-3 or TRBV12-4 with TRBJ1-5; D gene uncertain. The CDR3 is made up of 12 amino acids. Trimming stripped 6 bases from V and 7 bases from J, with 10 bases between. The DNA for the CDR3 is TGTGCCAGCAGGAGCAAGGACCAGCCCCAGCATTTT. As protein: CASRSKDQPQHF.

V usage is TRBV7-2 and J usage is TRBJ1-4; D is unresolved. Germline-derived CDR1 and CDR2 are SGHTA and FQGNSA. This CDR3 spans 14 amino acids. The V and J ends lost 5 bases and 3 bases respectively, with 10 bases between them. The CDR3 is CASSPSRPNEKLFF. The CDR3 nucleotides read TGTGCCAGCAGCCCCTCGAGACCTAATGAAAAACTGTTTTTT. The variable domain in full, completed from reference TRBV7-2 and TRBJ1-4, reads GAGVSQSPSNKVTEKGKDVELRCDPISGHTALYWYRQSLGQGLEFLIYFQGNSAPDKSGLPSDRFSAERTGGSVSTLTIQRTQQEDSAVYLCASSPSRPNEKLFFGSGTQLSVL.

This chain joins TRBV28 and TRBJ2-5, with 10 bases that match TRBD1. The tail of the sequence fits TRBJ2-7 better, so the J call may be wrong. From germline, CDR1 is MDHEN and CDR2 SYDVKM. The CDR3 has 16 residues. The CDR3 reads CASSTPADRGVHEQYF. In nucleotides, the CDR3 is TGTGCCAGCAGTACCCCTGCGGACAGGGGGGTCCACGAGCAGTACTTC.

The rearrangement uses TRBV2 and TRBJ1-6; D gene unclear. Germline lookup yields CDR1 SNHLY and CDR2 FYNNEI. This CDR3 has 14 amino acids. Trimming removed 6 bases from V and 5 bases from J, with 11 bases in between. CDR3 residues: CASRLDGNNSPLHF. The CDR3 region has the DNA TGTGCCAGCAGACTCGACGGGAATAATTCACCCCTCCACTTT.

This rearrangement joins TRBV24-1 to TRBJ2-1; possible D gene TRBD1, 5 bases. V shed 5 bases and J shed 4 bases, with 20 bases lying between them. Looked up from germline, CDR1 is KGHDR and CDR2 is SFDVKD. This CDR3 contains 17 residues. The CDR3 spells CATSGAAQGVIYNEQFF. The CDR3 coding sequence is TGTGCCACCAGTGGGGCGGCCCAAGGGGTAATATACAATGAGCAGTTCTTC.

The chain uses TRBV4-1 and TRBJ1-2, with D uncertain. Germline loops: CDR1 MGHRA, CDR2 YSYEKL. The CDR3 is 12 amino acids. Trimming took 2 bases from V and 8 from J, leaving 9 bases between them. CDR3 in amino acids: CASSQTAGGYTF. The DNA for the CDR3 is TGCGCCAGCAGCCAAACCGCGGGGGGCTACACCTTC.

This rearrangement joins TRBV3-1 to TRBJ2-7; D gene ambiguous. Trimming stripped 0 bases from V and 5 bases from J, with 17 bases between. The germline V gene has CDR1 LGHDT and CDR2 YNNKEL (reference sequence). The CDR3 spans 16 residues. The CDR3 protein is CASSQDVWAGGDEQYF. CDR3 coding DNA: TGTGCCAGCAGCCAAGATGTATGGGCTGGCGGCGACGAGCAGTACTTC.

This clonotype was found a few times. V and J are TRBV20-1 and TRBJ1-5, with 10 bases matching TRBD1. The germline gives CDR1 DFQATT, CDR2 SNEGSKA (reference sequence). The J segment lost 6 bases and the V segment lost 6 bases, leaving 8 bases of the junction unmatched. The CDR3 runs 14 residues. The DNA of the CDR3 is TGCAGTGCCAGGGACAGGGGAATATTTCAGCCCCAGCATTTT. Amino acids: CSARDRGIFQPQHF.

This clonotype was seen only a few times. V usage is TRBV19 and J usage is TRBJ2-7; no definite D call. Per the germline V gene, CDR1 is LNHDA and CDR2 is SQIVND (reference sequence). V lost 4 bases and J 0 bases, leaving 10 bases between the germline ends. The CDR3 length is 14 residues. The CDR3 bases are TGTGCCAGTAGTAAGGCCAAAGGCTCCTACGAGCAGTACTTC. This encodes CASSKAKGSYEQYF. Full variable domain (missing parts from reference TRBV19 and TRBJ2-7): DGGITQSPKYLFRKEGQNVTLSCEQNLNHDAMYWYRQDPGQGLRLIYYSQIVNDFQKGDIAEGYSVSREKKESFPLTVTSAQKNPTAFYLCASSKAKGSYEQYFGPGTRLTVT.

This rearrangement joins TRBV7-2 to TRBJ2-7; possibly TRBD1 for D (6 bases). V shed 4 bases and J shed 2 bases, with 15 bases lying between them. Germline V lookup: CDR1 SGHTA, CDR2 FQGNSA. The CDR3 runs 15 residues. In DNA, the CDR3 is TGTGCCAGCAGCTCTGCCGGGACATCTACCTACGAGCAGTACTTC. It specifies CASSSAGTSTYEQYF.

This clonotype was counted a few times. The chain has TRBV9 and TRBJ2-7; D remains unclear. With 0 bases removed from V and 5 bases from J, the gap between germline ends came to 12 bases. The CDR3 extends over 14 amino acids. The germline gives CDR1 SGDLS, CDR2 YYNGEE. CDR3: CASSVDFDKDEQYF. The CDR3, as DNA: TGTGCCAGCAGCGTAGATTTCGATAAGGACGAGCAGTACTTC.

The V and J genes are TRBV9 and TRBJ2-5; D is perhaps TRBD1 or TRBD2 (5 bases each). V was shortened by 0 bases and J by 0 bases, with 18 bases between the two germline ends. The CDR3 has 18 amino acids. The germline V gene encodes CDR1 SGDLS and CDR2 YYNGEE. CDR3 residues: CASSVEARGAGDQETQYF. In DNA form, the CDR3 reads TGTGCCAGCAGCGTAGAAGCCCGAGGGGCCGGCGACCAAGAGACCCAGTACTTC.

The table lists this clonotype with many counts. The V gene is TRBV6-5, the J gene TRBJ1-1; D remains unclear. V shed 5 bases and J shed 1 base, with 8 bases lying between them. The CDR3 spans 13 residues. Germline lookup yields CDR1 MNHEY and CDR2 SVGAGI. For the CDR3, the DNA is TGTGCCAGCAGTGACGGGCAGAACACTGAAGCTTTCTTT. It encodes CASSDGQNTEAFF.

This chain joins TRBV6-2 or TRBV6-3 and TRBJ2-1; TRBD2 might be the D (6 bases). The germline V gene has CDR1 MNHEY and CDR2 SVGEGT. This CDR3 region has 14 residues. V dropped 8 bases and J dropped 6 bases, with 17 bases sitting between them. DNA for the CDR3: TGTGCCAGCCACCCCAAGCGGGCTCCCAATGAGCAGTTCTTC. This translates into CASHPKRAPNEQFF.

The chain is built from TRBV6-1 and TRBJ2-6, with D possibly called TRBD1 or TRBD2 (6 bases each). The CDR3 contains 17 residues. V was cut by 4 bases and J by 0 bases, with 13 bases left in between. Per the germline V gene, CDR1 is MNHNS and CDR2 is SASEGT. CDR3 in amino acids: CASSGTRGLSGANVLTF. In DNA form, the CDR3 reads TGTGCCAGCAGTGGAACCCGGGGGCTCTCTGGGGCCAACGTCCTGACTTTC.

The chain is built from TRBV28 and TRBJ2-1, with 7 bases lining up with TRBD1. CDR1 is MDHEN and CDR2 is SYDVKM in the germline V gene. Unmatched junction bases numbered 19, after V lost 4 bases and J lost 10 bases. The CDR3 has 17 residues. The CDR3 loop is CASSSYNPQTGSYEQFF. The CDR3 DNA reads as TGTGCCAGCAGTTCCTATAATCCCCAGACAGGGTCCTACGAGCAGTTCTTC. Full variable domain (rest looked up from reference TRBV28 and TRBJ2-1): DVKVTQSSRYLVKRTGEKVFLECVQDMDHENMFWYRQDPGLGLRLIYFSYDVKMKEKGDIPEGYSVSREKKERFSLILESASTNQTSMYLCASSSYNPQTGSYEQFFGPGTRLTVL.

Only a few counts were recorded for this clonotype. The chain joins TRBV25-1 to TRBJ2-1; TRBD2 matches at 12 bases. V trimming: 5 bases; J trimming: 2 bases; junction bases outside the gene matches: 10. The CDR3 has 18 residues. Per germline, CDR1 MGHDK and CDR2 SYGVNS. CDR3 amino acids: CASSRGTSGREAYNEQFF. The CDR3 DNA is TGTGCCAGCAGTCGTGGGACTAGCGGGCGGGAGGCCTACAATGAGCAGTTCTTC.

The chain joins TRBV10-3 to TRBJ2-7; 9 positions match TRBD1. The V gene's germline CDR1 is ENHRY and CDR2 SYGVKD. There are 17 residues in the CDR3. V shed 2 bases and J 2 bases; nucleotides not matched to a gene: 10. CDR3 bases: TGTGCCATCAGTGAGGAGCGGACAGGGGTACTTACCTACGAGCAGTACTTC. Translation gives CAISEERTGVLTYEQYF.

This rearrangement joins TRBV20-1 to TRBJ2-4; no clear D gene. CDR3 length: 13 amino acids. Germline V lookup: CDR1 DFQATT, CDR2 SNEGSKA (reference sequence). V gave up 0 bases and J gave up 4 bases, with 7 bases separating them. The CDR3 spells CSARDRRKNIQYF. The DNA for the CDR3 is TGCAGTGCTAGAGATCGGCGGAAAAACATTCAGTACTTC.

The rearrangement joins TRBV12-3 or TRBV12-4 to TRBJ2-5, with 11 bases aligning to TRBD2. The CDR3 is 14 residues long. Trimming at V came to 6 bases and at J to 11 bases, leaving 11 bases not matched to a gene. The CDR3 loop reads CASRIAGGHNEQYF. The CDR3 DNA reads as TGTGCCAGCAGAATAGCGGGGGGGCACAATGAGCAGTACTTC.